The 10 T cell receptor beta chains below were found in one sample sequenced in a study of blood T cell repertoires in COVID-19. Clones were read by immunoSEQ multiplex PCR, and TCRdb kept only the in-frame ones, dropping some. The sample contains about 300,000 clones, more than 75% of which appear only once. Material: PBMCs or T cells enriched from blood (not recorded which). The receptors were sampled from a woman younger than 35 who had recovered from COVID-19.

This clone is a singleton in its sample. V and J are TRBV6-1 and TRBJ1-1, with a weak D call TRBD1 (6 bases). Germline loops: CDR1 MNHNS, CDR2 SASEGT. The V gene lost 1 base and the J gene lost 11 bases, with 20 bases spanning the gap. This CDR3 is built from 15 residues. The CDR3 DNA reads TGTGCCAGCAGTGAAGTCAATTGGGGGGGCGGTGGGGCTTTCTTT. Translation: CASSEVNWGGGGAFF.

The V gene is TRBV7-9, the J gene TRBJ1-3, with 9 positions matching TRBD1. V lost 5 bases and J lost 1; bases outside the gene matches: 9. CDR1 is SEHNR, CDR2 FQNEAQ, per germline (reference sequence). CDR3 length: 17 residues. The CDR3 DNA reads as TGTGCCAGCAGCACTAGTCCCGGGACAGGGTCTGGAAACACCATATATTTT. The encoded protein is CASSTSPGTGSGNTIYF.

The J gene is TRBJ1-3, the V gene TRBV10-3, with a possible D match to TRBD1 (6 bases). V gave up 10 bases and J gave up 0 bases, with 16 bases separating them. Germline CDR1 ENHRY, CDR2 SYGVKD. This CDR3 spans 15 amino acids. The CDR3 DNA is TGTGCCACCAAGGACCCGACAGGCTCTGGAAACACCATATATTTT. It encodes CATKDPTGSGNTIYF.

The chain couples TRBV6-5 to TRBJ2-3; 10 bases map to TRBD2. The CDR3 is made up of 13 amino acids. V lost 8 bases, J lost 4 bases, and 3 bases stayed unmatched. Germline V lookup: CDR1 MNHEY, CDR2 SVGAGI. DNA of the CDR3: TGTGCCAGCGAGAGCGGGGGGGCAGATACGCAGTATTTT. As protein: CASESGGADTQYF.

The chain employs TRBV3-1 (or the pseudogene TRBV3-2) and TRBJ2-1; 7 nucleotides agree with TRBD1. Germline lookup yields CDR1 LGHDT and CDR2 YNNKEL (reference sequence). The V gene end was trimmed by 10 bases and the J gene end by 4 bases; junction bases not matched to a gene: 7. The CDR3 runs to 13 residues. Written as DNA, the CDR3 is TGTGCCACGACTGGGACAGATTACAATGAGCAGTTCTTC. Residues: CATTGTDYNEQFF.

The genes are TRBV3-1 (or the pseudogene TRBV3-2) and TRBJ2-7, with D unresolved. Trimming took off 1 base at V and 3 bases at J, with 7 bases between the two ends. Germline lookup yields CDR1 LGHDT and CDR2 YNNKEL (reference sequence). The CDR3 runs 13 residues. In nucleotides, the CDR3 is TGTGCCAGCAGCCAAGGTAACAGCTACGAGCAGTACTTC. Its protein product is CASSQGNSYEQYF.

This sequence joins TRBV10-3 and TRBJ1-1; D not certain. Germline lookup yields CDR1 ENHRY and CDR2 SYGVKD. Deletions cut 10 bases from V and 3 bases from J, with 18 bases between. The CDR3 sequence is 14 residues long. The CDR3 protein is CATATLSTDTEAFF. As DNA, the CDR3 is TGTGCCACCGCGACGCTGTCCACAGACACTGAAGCTTTCTTT.

The rearrangement joins TRBV2 to TRBJ1-2; 8 bases are shared with TRBD1. Trimming cost V 6 bases and J 8 bases; bases outside gene matches: 14. The CDR3 runs 15 residues. Germline V CDR1 and CDR2: SNHLY, FYNNEI. The CDR3 region has the DNA TGTGCCAGCAGCGTTAGGGGGCAGGGGGCGCTCGGCTACACCTTC. Protein: CASSVRGQGALGYTF. Full variable domain (outside the CDR3, taken from reference TRBV2 and TRBJ1-2): EPEVTQTPSHQVTQMGQEVILRCVPISNHLYFYWYRQILGQKVEFLVSFYNNEISEKSEIFDDQFSVERPDGSNFTLKIRSTKLEDSAMYFCASSVRGQGALGYTFGSGTRLTVV.

The rearrangement uses TRBV10-1 and TRBJ1-1, with D perhaps matching TRBD1 (5 bases). The V end was cut by 2 bases, the J end by 7 bases, with 11 bases between. Germline V gene data show CDR1 as WNHNN and CDR2 as SYGVQD (reference sequence). The CDR3 has 13 amino acids. CDR3 loop: CASSELQGGEAFF. The CDR3 DNA is TGCGCCAGCAGTGAGCTCCAGGGTGGTGAAGCTTTCTTT.

The chain recombines TRBV19 with TRBJ1-5; 8 positions match TRBD1. Unmatched junction bases numbered 5, after V lost 3 bases and J lost 4 bases. The CDR3 is made up of 15 amino acids. In germline, CDR1 is LNHDA, CDR2 SQIVND (reference sequence). CDR3 loop: CASSIEGQENQPQHF. The CDR3 DNA sequence: TGTGCCAGTAGTATCGAGGGACAGGAGAATCAGCCCCAGCATTTT.